The 13 T cell receptor beta chains reported below all come from one sample, sequenced in a study of blood T cell repertoires in COVID-19. Generated by immunoSEQ multiplex PCR, the TCRdb table keeps only in-frame clones and is missing some. Of 250,000 to 350,000 clones listed, around 82% are singletons. What was sequenced was peripheral blood. These receptors were obtained from a human donor with COVID-19, enrolled during active disease. The donor label of this sample is uncertain.

This chain joins TRBV14 and TRBJ1-1; 9 nucleotides match TRBD1. The CDR3 contains 15 residues. CDR1 is SGHDN and CDR2 is FVKESK in the germline V gene. Trimming cost V 4 bases and J 4 bases; bases outside gene matches: 7. In DNA, the CDR3 is TGTGCCAGCAGCCCGAACAGGGGGCGGGGCACTGAAGCTTTCTTT. It specifies CASSPNRGRGTEAFF.

The rearrangement links TRBV5-4 to TRBJ2-3; tentative D call: TRBD1 (5 bases). The CDR3 runs 14 residues. The V gene lost 1 base and the J gene lost 0 bases, with 6 bases spanning the gap. CDR1 SGHNT and CDR2 YYREEE come from the germline V gene (reference sequence). In DNA, the CDR3 is TGTGCCAGCAGCTTGCCAGGGAGCACAGATACGCAGTATTTT. This codes for CASSLPGSTDTQYF.

V gene TRBV3-1 (or the pseudogene TRBV3-2) combines with J gene TRBJ1-2, with 7 bases fitting TRBD1. J was trimmed by 8 bases and V by 0 bases; bases with no gene match: 9. Germline V gives CDR1 LGHDT, CDR2 YNNKEL (reference sequence). This CDR3 is built from 15 residues. CDR3 in amino acids: CASSQETGRKPGYTF. CDR3 DNA sequence: TGTGCCAGCAGCCAAGAGACAGGGAGGAAACCCGGCTACACCTTC.

The J gene is TRBJ1-1, the V gene TRBV9; D gene uncertain. This CDR3 has 13 residues. The germline V gene has CDR1 SGDLS and CDR2 YYNGEE. V gave up 1 base and J gave up 2 bases, with 6 bases separating them. The CDR3 sequence: CASSVIANTEAFF. CDR3 in DNA: TGTGCCAGCAGCGTAATAGCCAACACTGAAGCTTTCTTT.

CDR3: CATSSLTVHQPQHF. DNA for the CDR3: TGTGCCACCAGCTCTCTGACAGTTCATCAGCCCCAGCATTTT. This chain links TRBV24-1 with TRBJ1-5, with D perhaps TRBD1 (5 bases). Germline V lookup: CDR1 KGHDR, CDR2 SFDVKD. V was cut by 7 bases and J by 5 bases, with 14 bases left in between. The CDR3 sequence is 14 residues long.

This chain connects TRBV30 to TRBJ1-5, with D perhaps matching TRBD1 (6 bases). Deletions cut 1 base from V and 5 bases from J, with 12 bases between. The CDR3 length is 14 residues. Germline V gene sequence: CDR1 GTSNPN, CDR2 SVGIG (reference sequence). CDR3 in DNA: TGTGCCTGGAGTGGGACAGTAGAGTATCAGCCCCAGCATTTT. Encoded protein: CAWSGTVEYQPQHF.

CDR3 DNA sequence: TGTGCCAGCAGCTTAGGCAGATTGAATGAGCAGTTCTTC. This translates into CASSLGRLNEQFF. The chain couples TRBV7-2 to TRBJ2-1; D uncertain. Between the trimmed V and J ends, which lost 1 base and 7 bases, there was a span of 8 bases. The CDR3 sequence is 13 residues long. Germline-derived CDR1 and CDR2 are SGHTA and FQGNSA.

This clone has a single count. The CDR3 DNA is TGTGCCAGCAGCTTGTCGTGGACAGGGAATGAAAAACTGTTTTTT. It encodes CASSLSWTGNEKLFF. The chain joins TRBV11-2 to TRBJ1-4; 8 bases are a match to TRBD1. The CDR3 extends over 15 amino acids. Germline CDR1 is SGHAT and CDR2 is FQNNGV. J was trimmed by 5 bases and V by 3 bases; bases with no gene match: 5.

This clone was seen more than once but under ten times. The V call is TRBV28, the J call TRBJ1-4, with D tentatively TRBD1 (5 bases). CDR1 MDHEN and CDR2 SYDVKM come from the germline V gene. The CDR3 spans 14 residues. V lost 6 bases and J lost 8, with 16 bases in between. CDR3 nucleotide sequence: TGTGCCAGCAGCCACAACGGGGGGGACGAAAAACTGTTTTTT. The encoded protein is CASSHNGGDEKLFF.

This CDR3 reads CASQGASGNTIYF. DNA of the CDR3: TGTGCCAGCCAGGGGGCCTCAGGAAACACCATATATTTT. The chain recombines TRBV19 with TRBJ1-3; 8 bases map to TRBD1. Germline values: CDR1 LNHDA, CDR2 SQIVND (reference sequence). The CDR3 loop spans 13 amino acids. V lost 9 bases to trimming and J lost 4 bases; unmatched junction nucleotides: 5.

The genes are TRBV5-6 and TRBJ2-5; D possibly corresponds to TRBD2 (7 bases). Germline V CDR1 and CDR2: SGHDT, YYEEEE. The CDR3 is made up of 16 amino acids. V dropped 4 bases and J dropped 1 base, with 17 bases sitting between them. The CDR3 DNA is TGTGCCAGCAGCCCCTACATAGGGGGGGGCCAAGAGACCCAGTACTTC. The encoded protein is CASSPYIGGGQETQYF.

The table lists this clone with a count of one. The CDR3, as DNA: TGTGCCACCAGCAGAGATGGGCAGGTTCCCTACGAGCAGTACTTC. This sequence encodes CATSRDGQVPYEQYF. V gene TRBV15 combines with J gene TRBJ2-7; the D is unclear. The CDR3 covers 15 residues. V lost 0 bases and J lost 2, with 11 bases in between. Germline V gene sequence: CDR1 LNHNV, CDR2 YYDKDF (reference sequence).

The CDR3 protein is CASSPRGTGESALHF. CDR3 nucleotide sequence: TGCGCCAGCAGCCCCCGGGGGACAGGGGAATCGGCCCTCCACTTT. The gene calls are TRBV5-1 and TRBJ1-6; 10 bases line up with TRBD1. Losses at the gene ends were 4 bases for V and 14 bases for J; bases not matched to a gene: 12. The CDR3 has 15 residues. CDR1 is SGHRS, CDR2 YFSETQ, per germline.